The source of this T cell receptor beta chain is a study of CD4 T cells in relation to SARS-CoV-2 and coronaviruses. As for the study in general: After less than eleven days of antigen culture, PBMC TCR beta CDR3s were sequenced. Points from the study as a whole: Pre-pandemic and post-infection samples never came from the same donor.

CD4+ T cells from unexposed donors were obtained before the COVID-19 pandemic (2011-2018). CD4+ T cells were isolated from the cells after 10 days of culture. Unexposed-donor CD4+ T cells were probed with SARS-CoV-2 S/N and four cold-coronavirus spikes, cells permitting. PBMCs were plated at fewer than 2.5 million per well in IL-2-containing medium. This clone was seen once. Antigen specificity is unknown. Assay used: immunoSEQ multiplex PCR; TCRdb lists only in-frame clones, some missing. The sample holds some 25,000 clones; about three quarters are singletons and the top ten take roughly 20%. The germline gives CDR1 MGHRA, CDR2 YSYEKL. The CDR3 sequence is 17 residues long. After removal of 2 bases from V and 4 bases from J, the junction contained 10 bases not matched to a gene.

This sequence was found in a human donor in good health. The chain recombines TRBV4-1 with TRBJ2-5; 10 nucleotides align to TRBD2. Sequencing input: CD4+ T cells from PBMCs, cultured in vitro. CDR3 sequence (DNA): TGCGCCAGCAGCCAAACCCCTCTAGCGGGAGTGGGAGAGACCCAGTACTTC. Residues: CASSQTPLAGVGETQYF.